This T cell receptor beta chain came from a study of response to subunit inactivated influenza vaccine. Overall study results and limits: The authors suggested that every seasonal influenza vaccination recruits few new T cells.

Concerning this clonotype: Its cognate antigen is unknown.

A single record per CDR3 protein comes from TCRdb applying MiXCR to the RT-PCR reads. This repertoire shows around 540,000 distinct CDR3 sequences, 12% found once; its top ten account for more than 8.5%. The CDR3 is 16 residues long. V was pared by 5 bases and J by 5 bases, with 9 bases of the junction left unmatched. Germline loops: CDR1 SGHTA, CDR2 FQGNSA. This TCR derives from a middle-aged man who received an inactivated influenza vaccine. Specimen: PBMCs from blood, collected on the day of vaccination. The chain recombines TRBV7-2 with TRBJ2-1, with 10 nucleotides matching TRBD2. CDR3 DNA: TGTGCCAGCAGCCCGTTGGGGAGCGGGAGGGACAATGAGCAGTTCTTC. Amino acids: CASSPLGSGRDNEQFF.